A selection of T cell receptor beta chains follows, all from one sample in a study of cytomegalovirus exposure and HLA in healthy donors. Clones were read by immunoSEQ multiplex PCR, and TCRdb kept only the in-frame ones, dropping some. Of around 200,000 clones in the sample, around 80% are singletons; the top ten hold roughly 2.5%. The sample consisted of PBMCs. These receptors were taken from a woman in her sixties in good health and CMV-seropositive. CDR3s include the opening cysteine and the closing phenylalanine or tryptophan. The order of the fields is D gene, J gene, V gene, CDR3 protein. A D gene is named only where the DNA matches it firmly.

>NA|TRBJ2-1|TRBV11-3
CASSSFYNEQFF
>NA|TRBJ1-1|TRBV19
CASSVLRVDTEAFF
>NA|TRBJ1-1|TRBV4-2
CASSYRAEAFF
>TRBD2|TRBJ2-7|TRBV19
CASSHPGLAGTYEQYF
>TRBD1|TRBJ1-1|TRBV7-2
CASRPGQALLEAFF
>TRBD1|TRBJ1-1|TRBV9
CASSAATGGTEAFF
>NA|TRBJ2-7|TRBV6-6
CASSSDTYEQYF
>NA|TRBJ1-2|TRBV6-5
CASNEWAANYGYTF
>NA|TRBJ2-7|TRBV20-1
CSARARAEQYF
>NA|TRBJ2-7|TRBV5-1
CASSRYSSEQYF
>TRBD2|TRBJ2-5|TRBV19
CASSLGRQETQYF
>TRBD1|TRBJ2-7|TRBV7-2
CASSVQGAKQYF
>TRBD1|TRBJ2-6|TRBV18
CASSRGDRGPSGANVLTF
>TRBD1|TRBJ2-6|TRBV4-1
CASSHDVGTGTFGANVLTF
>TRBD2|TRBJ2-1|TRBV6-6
CARSGRANEQFF
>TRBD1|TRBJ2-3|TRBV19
CASSRGMDRGTDTQYF
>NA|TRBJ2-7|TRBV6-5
CASSYSTRFSYEQYF
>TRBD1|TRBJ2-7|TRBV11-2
CASSQTGVEQYF